Given below is one TCR beta chain in context. This may be a read error: a much more frequent sequence differs by one nucleotide. Within the sample, other DNA sequences also encode this same CDR3. The data are from a study of blood T cell repertoires in COVID-19. Across the study: Material from acute and convalescent COVID-19 was sourced from the United States, Italy and Spain. T cells, B-cell-depleted T cells, or PBMCs supplied cDNA or gDNA.

The CDR3 contains 15 residues. The germline gives CDR1 SGHTA, CDR2 FQGNSA. V shed 1 base and J 3 bases; nucleotides not matched to a gene: 2. Per the original methods: Reference gene primer amplification yielded estimated nucleated cell counts. Assay used: immunoSEQ multiplex PCR; TCRdb lists only in-frame clones, some missing. V, J and clone size reflect that table, while D and trimming were determined from the DNA. The sample contains 210,000 or so clones, approximately 80% of which appear only once. The receptor comes from a human donor in a cohort sampled during active COVID-19. What was sequenced was peripheral blood. The V gene is TRBV7-2, the J gene TRBJ1-1; 10 bases align to TRBD1. The CDR3 protein is CASSLDGTGDTEAFF. CDR3 bases: TGTGCCAGCAGCTTAGACGGGACAGGGGACACTGAAGCTTTCTTT.